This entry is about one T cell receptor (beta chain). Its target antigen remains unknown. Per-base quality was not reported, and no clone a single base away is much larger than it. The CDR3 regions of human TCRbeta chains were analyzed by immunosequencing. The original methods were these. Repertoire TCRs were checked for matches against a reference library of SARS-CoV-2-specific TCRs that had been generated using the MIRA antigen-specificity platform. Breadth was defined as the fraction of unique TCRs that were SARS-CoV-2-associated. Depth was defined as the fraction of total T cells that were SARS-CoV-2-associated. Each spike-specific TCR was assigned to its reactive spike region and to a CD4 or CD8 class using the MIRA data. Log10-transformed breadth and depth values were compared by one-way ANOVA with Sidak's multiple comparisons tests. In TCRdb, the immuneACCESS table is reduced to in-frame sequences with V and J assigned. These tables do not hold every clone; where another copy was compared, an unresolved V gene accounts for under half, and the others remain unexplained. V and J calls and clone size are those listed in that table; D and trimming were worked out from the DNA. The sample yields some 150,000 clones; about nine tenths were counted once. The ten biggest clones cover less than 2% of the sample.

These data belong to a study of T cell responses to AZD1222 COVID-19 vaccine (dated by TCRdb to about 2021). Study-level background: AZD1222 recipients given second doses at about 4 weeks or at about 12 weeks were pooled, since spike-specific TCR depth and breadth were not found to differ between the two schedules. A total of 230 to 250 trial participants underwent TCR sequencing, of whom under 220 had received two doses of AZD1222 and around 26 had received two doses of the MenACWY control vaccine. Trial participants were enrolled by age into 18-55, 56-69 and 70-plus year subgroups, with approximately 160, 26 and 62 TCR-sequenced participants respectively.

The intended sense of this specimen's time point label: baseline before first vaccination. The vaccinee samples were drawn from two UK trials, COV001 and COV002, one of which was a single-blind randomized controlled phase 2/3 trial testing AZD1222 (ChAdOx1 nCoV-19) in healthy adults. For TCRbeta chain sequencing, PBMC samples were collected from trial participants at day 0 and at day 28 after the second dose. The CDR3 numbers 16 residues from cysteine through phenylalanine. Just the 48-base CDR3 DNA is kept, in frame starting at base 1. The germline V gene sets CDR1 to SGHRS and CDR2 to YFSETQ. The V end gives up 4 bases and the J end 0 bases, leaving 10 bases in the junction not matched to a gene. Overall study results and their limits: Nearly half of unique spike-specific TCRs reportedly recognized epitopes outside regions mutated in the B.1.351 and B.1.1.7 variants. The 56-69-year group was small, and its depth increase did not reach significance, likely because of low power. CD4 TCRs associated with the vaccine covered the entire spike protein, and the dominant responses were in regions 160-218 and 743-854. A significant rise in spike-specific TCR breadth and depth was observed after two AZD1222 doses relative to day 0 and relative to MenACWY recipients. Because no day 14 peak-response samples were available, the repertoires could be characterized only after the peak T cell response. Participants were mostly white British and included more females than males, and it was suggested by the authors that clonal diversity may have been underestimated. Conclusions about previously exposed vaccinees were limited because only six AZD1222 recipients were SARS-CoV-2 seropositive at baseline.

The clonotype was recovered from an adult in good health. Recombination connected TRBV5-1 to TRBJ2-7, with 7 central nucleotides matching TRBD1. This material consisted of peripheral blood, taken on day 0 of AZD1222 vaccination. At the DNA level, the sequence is TGCGCCAGCAGCCGTTCGGGACAGCAACCCTCCTACGAGCAGTACTTC. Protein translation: CASSRSGQQPSYEQYF.